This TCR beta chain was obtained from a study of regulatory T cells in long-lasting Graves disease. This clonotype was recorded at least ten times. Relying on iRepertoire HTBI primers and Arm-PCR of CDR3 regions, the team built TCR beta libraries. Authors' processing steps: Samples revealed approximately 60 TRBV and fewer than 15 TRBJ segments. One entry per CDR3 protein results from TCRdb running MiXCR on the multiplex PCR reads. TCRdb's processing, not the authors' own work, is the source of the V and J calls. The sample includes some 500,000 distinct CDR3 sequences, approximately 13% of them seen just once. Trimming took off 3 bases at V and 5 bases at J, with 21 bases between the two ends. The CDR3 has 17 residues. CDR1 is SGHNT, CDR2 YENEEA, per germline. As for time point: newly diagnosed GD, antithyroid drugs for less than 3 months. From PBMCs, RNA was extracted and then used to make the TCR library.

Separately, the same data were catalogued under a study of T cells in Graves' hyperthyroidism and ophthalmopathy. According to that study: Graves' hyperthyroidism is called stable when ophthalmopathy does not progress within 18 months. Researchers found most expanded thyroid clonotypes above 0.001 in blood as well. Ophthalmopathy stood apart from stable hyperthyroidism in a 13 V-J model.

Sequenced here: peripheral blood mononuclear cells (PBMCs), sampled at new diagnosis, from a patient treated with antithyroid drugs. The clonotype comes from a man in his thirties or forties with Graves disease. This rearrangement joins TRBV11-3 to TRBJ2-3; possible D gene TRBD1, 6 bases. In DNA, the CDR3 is TGTGCCAGCAGCTTGAGAGGTCAGGGGACGGTGCGAGATACGCAGTATTTT. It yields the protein CASSLRGQGTVRDTQYF.